A selection of T cell receptor beta chains follows, all from one sample in a study of T cell responses to AZD1222 COVID-19 vaccine. Clones were sequenced by immunoSEQ multiplex PCR, and TCRdb holds only the in-frame ones, with some missing. Of 160,000 or so clones listed, 85% to 90% are singletons. The material was peripheral blood, obtained on day 0 of AZD1222 vaccination. Receptors were obtained from an adult in good health. The CDR3 runs from the conserved cysteine through the conserved F or W. Fields, in order: clone size, V gene, CDR3 protein. Some rows mark clone size as missing; the rest say once, few, many or name a class of expanded clone.

>-|TRBV5-1
CASRPDRARNYGYTF
>-|TRBV4-3
CASSQDSLSAGGKKLFF
>-|TRBV6-2/TRBV6-3
CASSYNGVRSQPQHF
>-|TRBV28
CASKGSGAQPQHF
>-|TRBV9
CASSVDPAGHTDTQYF
>-|TRBV30
CAWSGTDSGNTIYF
>-|TRBV27
CASSLKGYGYTF
>-|TRBV19
CASRRTGGRANSPLHF
>-|TRBV6-5
CASSLTGARDTQYF
>-|TRBV18
CASSPEVAAQETQYF
>-|TRBV19
CASSGTDRPSNYGYTF
>-|TRBV5-5
CASSSGLAGGGELFF
>-|TRBV5-4
CASSDDGLAGVERETQYF
>-|TRBV3-1/TRBV3-2
CASSHEGRLTDTQYF
>-|TRBV27
CASSRGQMNTEAFF
>-|TRBV6-5
CASRITSGRYEQYF
>-|TRBV14
CASSQGNTEAFF
>-|TRBV10-2
CASRRGQGAEAFF
>-|TRBV28
CARTTDTQYF
>-|TRBV5-1
CASSLTSGYNEQFF
>-|TRBV6-6
CASSSESANQPQHF
>once|TRBV13
CASSVKRITNEKLFF
>once|TRBV29-1
CSVEVGSFEAFF
>-|TRBV7-2
CASSLATHRGSPLHF
>once|TRBV5-8
CASSHRTGMNTEAFF
>-|TRBV6-5
CASVLQQHPSYEQYF
>-|TRBV6-5
CASEQDGVGTDTQYF
>-|TRBV5-8
CASSLETGRTGELFF
>-|TRBV5-5
CASSPGQPTIMNTEAFF
>-|TRBV5-6
CASSISPAVPGNTIYF
>few|TRBV7-2
CASRRTGSSNQPQHF
>-|TRBV5-4
CASSSTSEDTQYF
>-|TRBV29-1
CSARDPDTEQFF
>-|TRBV3-1/TRBV3-2
CASSPKPFNTEAFF
>-|TRBV19
CASSIRGQGPYGYTF
>-|TRBV14
CASSQDPLGELFF
>-|TRBV12-3/TRBV12-4
CASSLGNEQFF
>-|TRBV21-1
CASSKAQKKGYEQYF
>-|TRBV4-1
CASSHLGQGNQPQHF
>-|TRBV7-3
CASSLNSGVFTGELFF
>-|TRBV5-4
CASTRDTAETQYF
>-|TRBV6-7
CASSYHLNLGINEQFF
>-|TRBV28
CASSPPLPGYTF
>-|TRBV28
CASSQNWNTEAFF
>-|TRBV19
CASSQREGYEQYF
>-|TRBV29-1
CSVVGTPTTGPDGYTF
>-|TRBV28
CASSLWGLAAFGGTQYF
>-|TRBV7-8
CASSSNVVDTEAFF
>-|TRBV5-4
CASSFGPDRGNQPQHF
>-|TRBV2
CASRSGTVNSPLHF
>-|TRBV28
CASSPTGAAYGYTF
>-|TRBV7-2
CASSFNGDTEAFF
>-|TRBV4-2
CASSQDKASVSYNEQFF
>-|TRBV7-8
CASSLAGAYNEQFF
>few|TRBV3-1/TRBV3-2
CASSLGQILHQPQHF